This entry is about one T cell receptor beta chain. The table came from immunoSEQ multiplex PCR; TCRdb's copy has only in-frame clones and leaves some out. The sample shows about 680,000 clones, roughly 94% of them seen only once. The sample originates from a study of shared clonotypes between healthy human individuals. Germline V gives CDR1 MNHEY, CDR2 SMNVEV (reference sequence). The V gene lost 7 bases and the J gene lost 1 base, with 16 bases spanning the gap. The CDR3 loop spans 15 amino acids. CD45RO-negative, CCR7-selected cells formed the naive CD8 fraction, which excluded terminally differentiated effector memory CD45RA+ cells.

The chain combines TRBV27 with TRBJ1-1; TRBD1 is a possible D gene (6 bases). The sample taken for sequencing was naive CD8+ T cells sorted from blood. The sequence came from a man aged 30 to 39 in good health. The CDR3 sequence: CASNPTIGGNTEAFF. The CDR3 bases are TGTGCCAGCAACCCGACCATAGGGGGGAACACTGAAGCTTTCTTT.